The following is a T cell receptor (beta chain) sequence with its context. The antigen remains unidentified. The sample is drawn from a study of regulatory T cells in long-lasting Graves disease. Whole-study context: Graves' patients, newly diagnosed, had taken antithyroid drugs under 3 months. Study-level points and caveats: The researchers studied only peripheral blood, not thyroid tissue.

This CDR3 has 13 amino acids. V lost 5 bases, J lost 6 bases, and 16 bases lay in between. Per the germline V gene, CDR1 is SQVTM and CDR2 is ANQGSEA. Arm-PCR of CDR3 regions and iRepertoire HTBI primers were the basis on which TCR beta libraries were built. MiXCR, run by TCRdb on the multiplex PCR reads, gives a single entry per CDR3 protein. The data hold about 560,000 distinct CDR3 sequences, with roughly 16% observed a single time. The time point is: newly diagnosed GD, antithyroid drugs for less than 3 months. From PBMCs, RNA was extracted and then used to make the TCR library. The sample also formed part of further work on T cells in Graves' hyperthyroidism and ophthalmopathy. That report notes: Reasons for excluding patients were uncontrolled infection, other autoimmune disease, pregnancy or lactation. Together with thyroid ultrasound, orbital computed tomography, serum thyroxine and TRAb, clinical symptoms were used for diagnoses.

This TCR was sampled from a man aged 18 to 29 with Graves disease. The starting material was peripheral blood mononuclear cells (PBMCs), obtained at new diagnosis, from a patient treated with antithyroid drugs. The chain carries TRBV29-1 and TRBJ1-1; the D is unclear. CDR3 DNA sequence: TGCAGCGTTTATCTATACAGTCCCCCTGAAGCTTTCTTT. This translates into CSVYLYSPPEAFF.